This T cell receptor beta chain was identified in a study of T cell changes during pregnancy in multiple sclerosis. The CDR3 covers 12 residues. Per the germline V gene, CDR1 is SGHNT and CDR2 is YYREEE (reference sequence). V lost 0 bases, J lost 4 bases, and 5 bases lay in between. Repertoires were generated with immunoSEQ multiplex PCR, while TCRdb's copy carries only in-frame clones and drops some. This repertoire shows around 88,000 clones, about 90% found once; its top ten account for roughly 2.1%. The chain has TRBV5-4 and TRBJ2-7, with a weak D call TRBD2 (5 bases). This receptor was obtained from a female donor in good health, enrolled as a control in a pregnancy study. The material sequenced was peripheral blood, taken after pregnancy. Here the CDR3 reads CASSLGEYEQYF. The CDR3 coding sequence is TGTGCCAGCAGCTTGGGGGAGTACGAGCAGTACTTC.